The rows below give T cell receptor beta chains drawn from one sample of a study of T cell repertoires in cytomegalovirus infection. A single record per CDR3 protein comes from TCRdb applying MiXCR to the reads. The sample shows 69,000 or so distinct CDR3 sequences, around 30% of them seen only once. For these TCRs, the target antigens are not known. The source was CD8+ T cells from cultured PBMCs, collected from culture after CMV antigen stimulation. These receptors were taken from a human donor in good health (CMV status not recorded). Some clones in this sample may be carry-over from other donors' samples. The CDR3 runs from the conserved cysteine through the conserved F or W. The order of the fields is D gene, V gene, clone size, J gene, CDR3 protein, CDR3 DNA. A D gene is named only where the DNA matches it firmly. Not every row has a clone size; where given, it reads once, few, many or a size class.

D gene: .; V gene: TRBV6-1; clone size: many; J gene: TRBJ2-1; CDR3 protein: CASSQPYNEQFF; CDR3 DNA: TGTGCCAGCAGCCAGCCTTACAATGAGCAGTTCTTC
D gene: .; V gene: TRBV7-8; clone size: many; J gene: TRBJ2-2; CDR3 protein: CASLRGTGPNTGELFF; CDR3 DNA: TGTGCCAGCTTGAGGGGAACAGGGCCAAACACCGGGGAGCTGTTTTTT
D gene: .; V gene: TRBV12-3/TRBV12-4; clone size: few; J gene: TRBJ2-1; CDR3 protein: CASSFGREQFF; CDR3 DNA: TGTGCCAGCAGTTTTGGGCGGGAGCAGTTCTTC
D gene: .; V gene: TRBV27; clone size: few; J gene: TRBJ1-2; CDR3 protein: CASSLSGNYGYTF; CDR3 DNA: TGTGCCAGCAGTTTGTCGGGGAACTATGGCTACACCTTC
D gene: TRBD1; V gene: TRBV15; clone size: few; J gene: TRBJ1-2; CDR3 protein: CATSTDRGYGYGYTF; CDR3 DNA: TGTGCCACCAGCACGGACAGGGGGTATGGCTATGGCTACACCTTC
D gene: TRBD2; V gene: TRBV10-2; clone size: .; J gene: TRBJ2-7; CDR3 protein: CASSGLAGGFYEQYF; CDR3 DNA: TGCGCCAGCTCGGGACTAGCGGGAGGCTTTTACGAGCAGTACTTC
D gene: .; V gene: TRBV6-2/TRBV6-3; clone size: .; J gene: TRBJ1-5; CDR3 protein: CASTGDSNQPQHF; CDR3 DNA: TGTGCCAGCACAGGGGATAGCAATCAGCCCCAGCATTTT
D gene: .; V gene: TRBV11-2; clone size: .; J gene: TRBJ2-2; CDR3 protein: CTSSLDFTSVAGELFF; CDR3 DNA: TGTACCAGCAGCTTAGATTTTACTAGTGTTGCCGGGGAGCTGTTTTTT
D gene: .; V gene: TRBV15; clone size: few; J gene: TRBJ2-3; CDR3 protein: CATSRGTNTDTQYF; CDR3 DNA: TGTGCCACCAGCAGGGGAACCAACACAGATACGCAGTATTTT
D gene: TRBD1; V gene: TRBV6-8; clone size: .; J gene: TRBJ1-6; CDR3 protein: CASGPRDRTHSPLHF; CDR3 DNA: TGTGCCAGCGGGCCCCGGGACAGGACCCACTCACCCCTCCACTTT
D gene: .; V gene: TRBV13; clone size: .; J gene: TRBJ2-7; CDR3 protein: CASSLRLDPFPEQYF; CDR3 DNA: TGTGCCAGCAGCTTACGACTCGATCCGTTTCCAGAGCAGTACTTC
D gene: .; V gene: TRBV28; clone size: .; J gene: TRBJ2-5; CDR3 protein: CASSLTASAAKETQYF; CDR3 DNA: TGTGCCAGCAGTTTAACCGCGTCGGCTGCTAAAGAGACCCAGTACTTC
D gene: TRBD2; V gene: TRBV7-2; clone size: many; J gene: TRBJ2-3; CDR3 protein: CASSLTGTSGGASGTDTQYF; CDR3 DNA: TGTGCCAGCAGCTTAACGGGGACTAGCGGGGGGGCCTCGGGCACAGATACGCAGTATTTT
D gene: .; V gene: TRBV6-6; clone size: few; J gene: TRBJ2-3; CDR3 protein: CASSYSFVCCVTQYF; CDR3 DNA: TGTGCCAGCAGTTACTCTTTCGTCTGCTGTGTGACGCAGTATTTT
D gene: .; V gene: TRBV4-3; clone size: .; J gene: TRBJ2-1; CDR3 protein: CASSQSYAGAGYNEQFF; CDR3 DNA: TGCGCCAGCAGCCAAAGTTATGCAGGGGCTGGATACAATGAGCAGTTCTTC